This passage covers 24 T cell receptor beta chains from one sample sequenced in a study of shared clonotypes between healthy human individuals. Generated by immunoSEQ multiplex PCR, the TCRdb table keeps only in-frame clones and is missing some. The repertoire consists of 2 million or so clones, with roughly 94% occurring once and the leading ten covering around 0.13%. Sequenced: naive CD4+ T cells sorted from blood. The sample's subset: CD45RA+ positively selected. All receptors derive from a young man in good health.

This clone came up once. This chain uses TRBV19 with TRBJ2-4, with D possibly matching TRBD2 (5 bases). The CDR3 contains 14 residues. V dropped 8 bases and J dropped 9 bases, with 20 bases sitting between them. CDR1 is LNHDA, CDR2 SQIVND, per germline (reference sequence). CDR3 residues: CASGPRVESGIQYF. Here the CDR3 DNA reads TGTGCCAGTGGACCCCGGGTGGAGAGCGGCATTCAGTACTTC. Using reference TRBV19 and TRBJ2-4 for the parts outside the CDR3, the full variable domain is DGGITQSPKYLFRKEGQNVTLSCEQNLNHDAMYWYRQDPGQGLRLIYYSQIVNDFQKGDIAEGYSVSREKKESFPLTVTSAQKNPTAFYLCASGPRVESGIQYFGAGTRLSVL.

The CDR3: CASSLEVTEAFF. The CDR3 nucleotides are TGTGCCAGCAGCTTGGAGGTCACTGAAGCTTTCTTT. V and J are TRBV5-5 and TRBJ1-1, with D unresolved. CDR3 length: 12 amino acids. V was shortened by 0 bases and J by 4 bases, with 4 bases between the two germline ends. CDR1 and CDR2 from the germline V gene are SGHKS and YYEKEE (reference sequence).

The chain combines TRBV25-1 with TRBJ1-1; no clear D. There are 14 residues in the CDR3. Trimming cost V 1 base and J 2 bases, with 8 bases left between them. Germline-derived CDR1 and CDR2 are MGHDK and SYGVNS. The chain's CDR3 is CASSEFNGNTEAFF. The CDR3, as DNA: TGTGCCAGCAGTGAATTCAACGGAAACACTGAAGCTTTCTTT.

This chain connects TRBV2 to TRBJ2-6; D is possibly TRBD1 (6 bases). The germline V and J ends were trimmed by 3 bases and 0 bases, with 12 bases remaining between them. From germline, CDR1 is SNHLY and CDR2 FYNNEI. This CDR3 has 17 residues. The CDR3 sequence: CASSDNRAHSGANVLTF. In nucleotides, the CDR3 is TGTGCCAGCAGTGATAACAGGGCGCACTCTGGGGCCAACGTCCTGACTTTC.

This clone was seen a handful of times. This chain connects TRBV6-4 to TRBJ1-6; D gene uncertain. This CDR3 is 14 amino acids long. The V gene lost 4 bases and the J gene lost 7 bases, with 11 bases spanning the gap. Germline lookup yields CDR1 MRHNA and CDR2 SNTAGT. The CDR3 nucleotides are TGTGCCAGCAGTGTGGAGGAGCGCAATTCACCCCTCCACTTT. Its protein is CASSVEERNSPLHF.

The chain joins TRBV5-1 to TRBJ2-2; perhaps TRBD1 as D (5 bases). This CDR3 is 14 amino acids long. V dropped 0 bases and J dropped 7 bases, with 10 bases sitting between them. Germline V gene lookup returns CDR1 SGHRS and CDR2 YFSETQ. CDR3 residues: CASSLGRTNGELFF. The CDR3 DNA follows: TGCGCCAGCAGCTTGGGCCGGACAAACGGGGAGCTGTTTTTT.

The chain employs TRBV27 and TRBJ1-1; no reliable D call. The V end lost 1 base, the J end lost 1 base, and 4 bases lay between the germline ends. Per germline, CDR1 MNHEY and CDR2 SMNVEV (reference sequence). The CDR3 length is 13 residues. The CDR3 is CASSLWENTEAFF. The CDR3 bases are TGTGCCAGCAGTTTATGGGAGAACACTGAAGCTTTCTTT.

This rearrangement joins TRBV19 to TRBJ1-1; perhaps TRBD1 as D (5 bases). The CDR3 extends over 15 amino acids. With 3 bases removed from V and 3 bases from J, the gap between germline ends came to 14 bases. Germline CDR1 and CDR2: LNHDA and SQIVND (reference sequence). As DNA, the CDR3 is TGTGCCAGTAGTATGACGGGGCTTCGGGACACTGAAGCTTTCTTT. Its protein product is CASSMTGLRDTEAFF.

The chain joins TRBV29-1 to TRBJ1-5; TRBD1 agrees at 7 bases. Germline-derived CDR1 and CDR2 are SQVTM and ANQGSEA. This CDR3 region has 13 residues. V gave up 6 bases and J gave up 5 bases; unmatched junction bases: 7. In nucleotides, the CDR3 is TGCAGCGTAAAACAGGGGACCGATCAGCCCCAGCATTTT. This codes for CSVKQGTDQPQHF.

Note on this clone: The sample holds other DNA sequences that translate to the same CDR3. J is TRBJ2-1 and V is TRBV7-9; D uncertain. This CDR3 spans 11 amino acids. V dropped 1 base and J dropped 10 bases, with 5 bases sitting between them. Per germline, CDR1 SEHNR and CDR2 FQNEAQ (reference sequence). This CDR3 is CASSLGSEQFF. The CDR3 region has the DNA TGTGCCAGCAGCTTAGGCTCGGAGCAGTTCTTC.

This clone was recorded only once. The V gene is TRBV28, the J gene TRBJ2-7; the match to TRBD1 covers 9 bases. Germline CDR1 and CDR2: MDHEN and SYDVKM. V shed 7 bases, J shed 3 bases, and the junction held 10 bases outside the gene matches. The CDR3 totals 15 residues. In nucleotides, the CDR3 is TGTGCCAGCATCAACAGGGGGACAGGGTTCTACGAGCAGTACTTC. This codes for CASINRGTGFYEQYF.

The chain uses TRBV11-3 and TRBJ1-5, with a weak D call TRBD1 (5 bases). Germline lookup yields CDR1 SGHNT and CDR2 YENEEA. Trimming removed 4 bases at V and 6 bases at J, with 16 bases between. The CDR3 contains 15 residues. DNA for the CDR3: TGTGCCAGCAGCTCCATTGGGGGAAAGGGTCAGCCCCAGCATTTT. It translates to CASSSIGGKGQPQHF.

The chain uses TRBV25-1 and TRBJ2-6, with D tentatively TRBD2 (5 bases). The CDR3 loop spans 17 amino acids. Looked up from germline, CDR1 is MGHDK and CDR2 is SYGVNS. V was shortened by 3 bases and J by 2 bases, with 14 bases between the two germline ends. Here the CDR3 reads CASSDPRGSPGANVLTF. In DNA, the CDR3 is TGTGCCAGCAGTGACCCTCGGGGTTCTCCTGGGGCCAACGTCCTGACTTTC.

The V call is TRBV6-5, the J call TRBJ2-5, with TRBD2 matching 10 bases. CDR3 length: 16 residues. The V gene end was trimmed by 1 base and the J gene end by 2 bases; junction bases not matched to a gene: 4. Germline V gene lookup returns CDR1 MNHEY and CDR2 SVGAGI. The CDR3 sequence: CASSYWASGRQETQYF. CDR3 DNA: TGTGCCAGCAGTTACTGGGCTAGCGGGAGACAAGAGACCCAGTACTTC.

The rearrangement joins TRBV2 to TRBJ1-6; 7 bases match TRBD1. CDR1 is SNHLY, CDR2 FYNNEI, per germline. Trimming cost V 8 bases and J 5 bases; bases outside gene matches: 6. CDR3 length: 14 amino acids. The CDR3: CASLPGTDNSPLHF. Written as DNA, the CDR3 is TGTGCCAGCCTCCCCGGGACAGATAATTCACCCCTCCACTTT.

This chain links TRBV18 with TRBJ1-4, with 7 bases lining up with TRBD1. V was clipped by 2 bases and J by 7 bases; unmatched bases: 4. In germline, CDR1 is KGHSH, CDR2 LQKENI. This CDR3 is 14 amino acids long. The CDR3 sequence: CASSPGTVSEKLFF. Written as DNA, the CDR3 is TGTGCCAGCTCACCAGGGACAGTTAGTGAAAAACTGTTTTTT.

This chain links TRBV28 with TRBJ1-2; D is undetermined. The CDR3 runs to 14 residues. CDR1 and CDR2 (germline): MDHEN, SYDVKM. Trimming shortened V by 3 bases and J by 6 bases, and 14 bases separated the two germline ends. CDR3 nucleotides: TGTGCCAGCAGTTTTTTCCTGGCAACGGATGGCTACACCTTC. Translated: CASSFFLATDGYTF.

The chain recombines TRBV15 with TRBJ1-5; D possibly corresponds to TRBD1 (6 bases). The germline gives CDR1 LNHNV, CDR2 YYDKDF (reference sequence). The CDR3 runs 16 residues. Trimming stripped 5 bases from V and 0 bases from J, with 14 bases between. CDR3 amino acids: CATSRGGGVSNQPQHF. Here the CDR3 DNA reads TGTGCCACCAGCCGCGGTGGGGGCGTTAGCAATCAGCCCCAGCATTTT.

The genes are TRBV21-1 and TRBJ2-5; the table calls TRBD1, which could not be checked here. TRBV21-1 is deemed a pseudogene. CDR3 size: 16 residues. CDR3 bases: TGTGCCAGCAGCCCTATGACAGGGAAGATTCAAGAGACCCAGTACTTC. Translated: CASSPMTGKIQETQYF.

This chain joins TRBV4-2 and TRBJ1-3, with D unclear. Trimming removed 1 base at V and 0 bases at J, with 13 bases between. The CDR3 is 17 residues long. Germline V gene sequence: CDR1 LGHNA, CDR2 YNFKEQ. The CDR3 region is CASSQGFWVSSGNTIYF. The CDR3 DNA is TGTGCCAGCAGCCAAGGTTTCTGGGTCAGCTCTGGAAACACCATATATTTT.

Details on this clone: At the DNA level, this CDR3 is encoded by other sequences in the same sample as well. This chain joins TRBV28 and TRBJ2-3; a weak D match, TRBD1 (7 bases). V lost 3 bases and J 6 bases, leaving 10 bases between the germline ends. This CDR3 contains 13 residues. The germline gives CDR1 MDHEN, CDR2 SYDVKM. The CDR3 spells CASSLAGGDTQYF. Here the CDR3 DNA reads TGTGCCAGCAGTTTGGCAGGGGGGGATACGCAGTATTTT.

The V call is TRBV6-1, the J call TRBJ1-2, with no clear D. The CDR3 totals 14 residues. Trimming stripped 7 bases from V and 0 bases from J, with 12 bases between. The germline V gene has CDR1 MNHNS and CDR2 SASEGT. CDR3 residues: CASNRHSANYGYTF. The CDR3 bases are TGTGCCAGCAACCGACATTCAGCTAACTATGGCTACACCTTC.

The chain employs TRBV10-1 and TRBJ1-2; 9 bases map to TRBD1. The J segment lost 5 bases and the V segment lost 9 bases, leaving 7 bases of the junction unmatched. The CDR3 loop spans 13 amino acids. Germline-derived CDR1 and CDR2 are WNHNN and SYGVQD (reference sequence). CDR3 residues: CARLTGGWYGYTF. CDR3 DNA: TGCGCCAGACTGACAGGGGGGTGGTATGGCTACACCTTC.

The chain combines TRBV10-1 with TRBJ1-6; 7 positions agree with TRBD1. The V gene end was trimmed by 0 bases and the J gene end by 7 bases; junction bases not matched to a gene: 3. The CDR3 runs 15 residues. Germline loops: CDR1 WNHNN, CDR2 SYGVQD (reference sequence). The CDR3 DNA reads as TGCGCCAGCAGTGAGTCGGCAGGGGGAAATTCACCCCTCCACTTT. This translates into CASSESAGGNSPLHF.